A single sample gave rise to the 32 T cell receptor beta chains below, sequenced in a study of cytomegalovirus exposure and HLA in healthy donors. The PCR employed 60 Vbeta primers together with 13 Jbeta primers. TCRdb's copy holds only in-frame clones and misses some; the assay was immunoSEQ multiplex PCR. Of around 180,000 clones in the sample, approximately 88% were seen once. Sequenced input: PBMCs. The source is a boy younger than 10 in good health and CMV-seronegative.

The chain combines TRBV27 with TRBJ2-1, with 7 nucleotides matching TRBD1. V lost 5 bases and J lost 5; bases outside the gene matches: 30. Germline V CDR1 and CDR2: MNHEY, SMNVEV (reference sequence). The CDR3 consists of 22 residues. The CDR3 nucleotides are TGTGCCAGCAGTCTAATAAAACAGGGGTCTATTTTATTACCCCCTGGGAACAATGAGCAGTTCTTC. It is translated as CASSLIKQGSILLPPGNNEQFF.

This clone was picked up one time. This rearrangement joins TRBV15 to TRBJ2-2; D might be TRBD2 (5 bases). The V end lost 0 bases, the J end lost 3 bases, and 11 bases lay between the germline ends. Germline V gene sequence: CDR1 LNHNV, CDR2 YYDKDF (reference sequence). The CDR3 covers 16 residues. The CDR3 spells CATSREPGRDTGELFF. For the CDR3, the DNA is TGTGCCACCAGCAGAGAACCGGGGAGAGACACCGGGGAGCTGTTTTTT. Full variable domain (outside the CDR3, taken from reference TRBV15 and TRBJ2-2): DAMVIQNPRYQVTQFGKPVTLSCSQTLNHNVMYWYQQKSSQAPKLLFHYYDKDFNNEADTPDNFQSRRPNTSFCFLDIRSPGLGDTAMYLCATSREPGRDTGELFFGEGSRLTVL.

The chain couples TRBV4-3 to TRBJ2-7; 7 nucleotides match TRBD2. V was clipped by 4 bases and J by 0 bases; unmatched bases: 3. The CDR3 loop spans 14 amino acids. The germline CDR1 and CDR2 sequences are LGHNA and YSLEER. The CDR3 DNA is TGCGCCAGCAGCCGCCGGACTAGCTCCTACGAGCAGTACTTC. Encoded protein: CASSRRTSSYEQYF.

The gene calls are TRBV7-8 and TRBJ1-2; D is perhaps TRBD1 (5 bases). Trimming took 5 bases from V and 2 from J, leaving 15 bases between them. CDR3 length equals 15 residues. CDR1 SGHVS and CDR2 FQNEAQ come from the germline V gene. CDR3: CASSPRDSYNYGYTF. CDR3 sequence (DNA): TGTGCCAGCAGCCCCCGAGACAGCTACAACTATGGCTACACCTTC.

The rearrangement links TRBV7-9 to TRBJ1-2; D might be TRBD1 (6 bases). V lost 0 bases to trimming and J lost 6 bases, with 11 bases between them. The CDR3 length is 14 residues. In germline, CDR1 is SEHNR, CDR2 FQNEAQ (reference sequence). This CDR3 is CASSLATGPHGYTF. Written as DNA, the CDR3 is TGTGCCAGCAGCTTAGCGACAGGACCTCATGGCTACACCTTC.

The rearrangement uses TRBV25-1 and TRBJ2-7; TRBD1 agrees at 11 bases. The CDR3 covers 15 residues. Germline values: CDR1 MGHDK, CDR2 SYGVNS. Germline trimming cut 5 bases from V and 5 bases from J; bases unmatched to any gene: 8. CDR3 nucleotide sequence: TGTGCCAGCAGTTCAACCCGGACAGGGGGCAACGAGCAGTACTTC. This codes for CASSSTRTGGNEQYF.

The chain uses TRBV5-4 and TRBJ2-2, with D perhaps TRBD2 (5 bases). Germline V gives CDR1 SGHNT, CDR2 YYREEE (reference sequence). This CDR3 has 12 amino acids. V lost 4 bases, J lost 6 bases, and 7 bases lay in between. The CDR3 DNA follows: TGTGCCAGCAGCCGAGGGTCCGGGGAGCTGTTTTTT. Encoded protein: CASSRGSGELFF.

This chain links TRBV5-1 with TRBJ2-5, with 13 bases matching TRBD2. Unmatched junction bases numbered 9, after V lost 5 bases and J lost 5 bases. This CDR3 spans 16 amino acids. CDR1 and CDR2 (germline): SGHRS, YFSETQ. The CDR3 region is CASSQAPGLAGETQYF. The DNA of the CDR3 is TGCGCCAGCAGTCAGGCACCGGGACTAGCGGGGGAGACCCAGTACTTC.

Turning to this clone: Germline is not matched at one junction end, which may reflect a read error. This rearrangement joins TRBV7-9 to TRBJ2-1; 10 nucleotides agree with TRBD2. This CDR3 is built from 19 residues. CDR1 SEHNR and CDR2 FQNEAQ come from the germline V gene (reference sequence). The CDR3: CSSSLRPVRLAGVFNEQFF. As DNA, the CDR3 is TGTTCCAGCAGCTTAAGGCCCGTACGGCTAGCGGGAGTCTTCAATGAGCAGTTCTTC.

The CDR3 DNA reads as TGTGCCAGTAGTATAGCCGGGTTTTCTGGAAACACCATATATTTT. Translation gives CASSIAGFSGNTIYF. The rearrangement uses TRBV19 and TRBJ1-3; D unclear. The V and J ends lost 1 base and 1 base respectively, with 8 bases between them. Germline lookup yields CDR1 LNHDA and CDR2 SQIVND (reference sequence). The CDR3 runs to 15 residues.

This chain joins TRBV7-8 and TRBJ1-5; D uncertain. Per germline, CDR1 SGHVS and CDR2 FQNEAQ. V lost 3 bases, J lost 3 bases, and 12 bases lay in between. The CDR3 contains 15 residues. The CDR3: CASSFENSYNQPQHF. CDR3 DNA: TGTGCCAGCAGCTTTGAGAACAGCTACAATCAGCCCCAGCATTTT.

Concerning this clone: Other DNA sequences in this specimen translate into the identical CDR3. The J gene is TRBJ1-5, the V gene TRBV7-2; 7 nucleotides match TRBD1. Trimming took 5 bases from V and 3 from J; bases not matched to a gene: 4. The length of the CDR3 is 14 residues. The germline V gene encodes CDR1 SGHTA and CDR2 FQGNSA. CDR3 sequence: CASSPGQPNQPQHF. The CDR3 DNA follows: TGTGCCAGCAGCCCGGGACAGCCCAATCAGCCCCAGCATTTT.

This clone was counted a few times. This chain connects TRBV4-3 to TRBJ1-1, with D perhaps matching TRBD1 (5 bases). Germline lookup yields CDR1 LGHNA and CDR2 YSLEER. V was cut by 5 bases and J by 4 bases, with 11 bases left in between. The CDR3 length is 13 residues. In DNA, the CDR3 is TGCGCCAGCAGCAGCGGGACGGTCACTGAAGCTTTCTTT. It encodes CASSSGTVTEAFF.

The chain links TRBV18 to TRBJ1-1, with 8 bases fitting TRBD1. V gave up 2 bases and J gave up 1 base; unmatched junction bases: 3. CDR1 KGHSH and CDR2 LQKENI come from the germline V gene. The CDR3 contains 15 residues. CDR3 region: CASSPTQGANTEAFF. Here the CDR3 DNA reads TGTGCCAGCTCACCAACGCAGGGGGCGAACACTGAAGCTTTCTTT.

This chain uses TRBV5-1 with TRBJ2-2, with a tentative D call TRBD2 (6 bases). Trimming left V 5 bases short and J 1 base short, with 12 bases between. Germline V CDR1 and CDR2: SGHRS, YFSETQ. CDR3 length: 15 amino acids. CDR3 loop: CASSYGGKNTGELFF. Here the CDR3 DNA reads TGCGCCAGCAGTTATGGAGGGAAGAACACCGGGGAGCTGTTTTTT. Based on the CDR3 plus reference TRBV5-1 and TRBJ2-2, the full variable domain is KAGVTQTPRYLIKTRGQQVTLSCSPISGHRSVSWYQQTPGQGLQFLFEYFSETQRNKGNFPGRFSGRQFSNSRSEMNVSTLELGDSALYLCASSYGGKNTGELFFGEGSRLTVL.

The V call is TRBV11-1, the J call TRBJ2-1, with D maybe TRBD2 (5 bases). The CDR3 loop spans 16 amino acids. The V gene's germline CDR1 is SGHAT and CDR2 FQDESV (reference sequence). V was shortened by 1 base and J by 0 bases, with 10 bases between the two germline ends. The CDR3 region is CASSLDPGSSYNEQFF. DNA for the CDR3: TGTGCCAGCAGCTTAGATCCGGGGAGCTCCTACAATGAGCAGTTCTTC.

This clone was detected only a few times. This chain joins TRBV28 and TRBJ1-2; TRBD1 aligns across 9 bases. The ends lost 4 bases at V and 12 bases at J; junction bases unmatched: 6. Germline V gives CDR1 MDHEN, CDR2 SYDVKM. CDR3 length: 12 residues. The CDR3 region is CASSSYRGQDTF. For the CDR3, the DNA is TGTGCCAGCAGTTCCTACAGGGGGCAGGACACCTTC.

This rearrangement joins TRBV4-2 to TRBJ1-5; TRBD1 matches at 10 bases. Looked up from germline, CDR1 is LGHNA and CDR2 is YNFKEQ. The CDR3 contains 14 residues. With 3 bases clipped from V and 7 bases from J, the junction kept 3 bases outside the gene matches. DNA for the CDR3: TGTGCCAGCAGCCAGACAGGGGGCGGGCAGCCCCAGCATTTT. This translates into CASSQTGGGQPQHF.

The rearrangement uses TRBV10-3 and TRBJ2-3; 9 bases map to TRBD2. The CDR3 length is 15 residues. Trimming cost V 1 base and J 4 bases; bases outside gene matches: 3. Looked up from germline, CDR1 is ENHRY and CDR2 is SYGVKD. The CDR3 sequence: CAISEFSGSADTQYF. CDR3 nucleotide sequence: TGTGCCATCAGTGAGTTTAGCGGGAGTGCAGATACGCAGTATTTT.

The chain joins TRBV7-9 to TRBJ1-2; D gene unclear. Per germline, CDR1 SEHNR and CDR2 FQNEAQ (reference sequence). CDR3 length: 13 residues. Trimming stripped 2 bases from V and 8 bases from J, with 12 bases between. The DNA for the CDR3 is TGTGCCAGCAGCTTAAACGGGGTAGGGGGCTACACCTTC. Encoded protein: CASSLNGVGGYTF.

This clone was observed a few times. This sequence joins TRBV30 and TRBJ2-2, with D tentatively TRBD2 (6 bases). The CDR3 has 18 residues. V gave up 0 bases and J gave up 0 bases, with 17 bases separating them. Per the germline V gene, CDR1 is GTSNPN and CDR2 is SVGIG (reference sequence). CDR3 DNA: TGTGCCTGGAGTGTACTGGCTCTAGCGCGCGCGAACACCGGGGAGCTGTTTTTT. Translated: CAWSVLALARANTGELFF.

The chain joins TRBV2 to TRBJ2-1; 8 bases align to TRBD1. After removal of 6 bases from V and 6 bases from J, the junction contained 7 bases not matched to a gene. This CDR3 is built from 14 residues. Germline assignment: CDR1 SNHLY and CDR2 FYNNEI. CDR3 sequence (DNA): TGTGCCAGCAGGAGACAGGGGTCGCGCAATGAGCAGTTCTTC. This codes for CASRRQGSRNEQFF.

This rearrangement joins TRBV4-3 to TRBJ2-3, with D hard to call. Germline V gene sequence: CDR1 LGHNA, CDR2 YSLEER. Trimming stripped 4 bases from V and 0 bases from J, with 8 bases between. CDR3 size: 14 residues. The CDR3 protein is CASSPETSTDTQYF. CDR3 sequence (DNA): TGCGCCAGCAGCCCCGAGACTAGCACAGATACGCAGTATTTT.

This chain links TRBV7-8 with TRBJ1-5, with TRBD1 as a possible D gene (6 bases). The length of the CDR3 is 15 residues. The V end was cut by 4 bases, the J end by 0 bases, with 10 bases between. Germline V gene sequence: CDR1 SGHVS, CDR2 FQNEAQ. The DNA for the CDR3 is TGTGCCAGCAGCTCGGACAGACTTAGCAATCAGCCCCAGCATTTT. It encodes CASSSDRLSNQPQHF.

The rearrangement links TRBV9 to TRBJ2-1; D is unclear. CDR3 length: 13 residues. Germline values: CDR1 SGDLS, CDR2 YYNGEE. Trimming left V 3 bases short and J 8 bases short, with 12 bases between. For the CDR3, the DNA is TGTGCCAGCAGCGCATCCGTAGAAGATGAGCAGTTCTTC. It yields the protein CASSASVEDEQFF.

The chain is built from TRBV5-6 and TRBJ2-1; 7 bases are shared with TRBD2. Germline V gives CDR1 SGHDT, CDR2 YYEEEE. The V segment lost 0 bases and the J segment 3 bases; nucleotides outside the gene matches: 3. The CDR3 sequence is 15 residues long. CDR3 residues: CASSLGGRGYNEQFF. The CDR3 DNA follows: TGTGCCAGCAGCTTGGGTGGGAGGGGCTACAATGAGCAGTTCTTC.

The chain couples TRBV19 to TRBJ2-1, with 10 nucleotides matching TRBD1. Germline loops: CDR1 LNHDA, CDR2 SQIVND (reference sequence). V was clipped by 5 bases and J by 7 bases; unmatched bases: 8. This CDR3 is built from 15 residues. CDR3 protein: CASSPRDRGSNEQFF. The CDR3 DNA reads TGTGCCAGTAGTCCCCGGGACAGGGGAAGTAATGAGCAGTTCTTC.

The rearrangement joins TRBV9 to TRBJ2-7, with 8 nucleotides matching TRBD1. Looked up from germline, CDR1 is SGDLS and CDR2 is YYNGEE. J lost 2 bases, V lost 3 bases, and 4 bases had no gene match. The CDR3 spans 14 residues. In DNA, the CDR3 is TGTGCCAGCAGCGGGACAGGGACCACCTACGAGCAGTACTTC. Its protein product is CASSGTGTTYEQYF.

The rearrangement links TRBV5-4 to TRBJ1-1; TRBD1 aligns across 8 bases. The germline V gene has CDR1 SGHNT and CDR2 YYREEE (reference sequence). V was clipped by 0 bases and J by 4 bases; unmatched bases: 5. This CDR3 has 15 amino acids. This CDR3 reads CASSLGPGGITEAFF. Here the CDR3 DNA reads TGTGCCAGCAGCTTGGGTCCAGGGGGCATCACTGAAGCTTTCTTT.

The V call is TRBV27, the J call TRBJ2-1; 11 bases are a match to TRBD2. CDR3 length: 18 amino acids. Germline V gene lookup returns CDR1 MNHEY and CDR2 SMNVEV (reference sequence). V trimming: 5 bases; J trimming: 1 base; junction bases outside the gene matches: 10. The CDR3 loop reads CASSPTDLAGGSYNEQFF. CDR3 coding DNA: TGTGCCAGCAGTCCGACCGATCTAGCGGGAGGATCCTACAATGAGCAGTTCTTC.

This clone was detected only a few times. The chain joins TRBV27 to TRBJ2-7; 7 positions match TRBD1. Germline V CDR1 and CDR2: MNHEY, SMNVEV (reference sequence). This CDR3 has 15 amino acids. J was trimmed by 0 bases and V by 6 bases; bases with no gene match: 8. The CDR3 DNA reads TGTGCCAGCAGCCGGGACAGTCTCAGCTCCTACGAGCAGTACTTC. This encodes CASSRDSLSSYEQYF.

The chain carries TRBV6-4 and TRBJ1-6; D may be TRBD1 (5 bases). The germline V gene has CDR1 MRHNA and CDR2 SNTAGT. Trimming pared 1 base from V and 10 bases from J, leaving 11 bases between. The CDR3 is 14 amino acids. The CDR3 coding sequence is TGTGCCAGCAGTGACTACGGGGGTGGGTCACCCCTCCACTTT. Amino acids: CASSDYGGGSPLHF.